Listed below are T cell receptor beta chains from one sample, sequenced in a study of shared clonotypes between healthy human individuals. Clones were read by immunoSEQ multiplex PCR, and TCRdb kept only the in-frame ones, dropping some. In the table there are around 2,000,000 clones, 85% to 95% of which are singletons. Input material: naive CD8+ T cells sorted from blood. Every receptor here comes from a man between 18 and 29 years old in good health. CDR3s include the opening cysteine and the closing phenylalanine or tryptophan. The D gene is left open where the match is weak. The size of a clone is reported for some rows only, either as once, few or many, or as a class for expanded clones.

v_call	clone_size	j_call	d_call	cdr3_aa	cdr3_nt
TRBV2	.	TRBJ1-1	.	CASSVRQMDTEAFF	TGTGCCAGCAGTGTACGACAGATGGACACTGAAGCTTTCTTT
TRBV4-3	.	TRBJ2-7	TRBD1	CASSLTTGVAYEQYF	TGCGCCAGCAGCCTTACTACAGGGGTAGCCTACGAGCAGTACTTC
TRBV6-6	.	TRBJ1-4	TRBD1	CASSYFSGGEEKLFF	TGTGCCAGCAGTTACTTCTCAGGGGGCGAGGAAAAACTGTTTTTT
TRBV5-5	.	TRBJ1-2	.	CASSLSQEGLDLYGYTF	TGTGCCAGCAGCTTGTCCCAAGAAGGTCTCGACCTCTATGGCTACACCTTC
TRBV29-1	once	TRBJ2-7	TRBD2	CSVLPSGTSYEQYF	TGCAGCGTTCTACCTTCCGGGACTAGCTACGAGCAGTACTTC
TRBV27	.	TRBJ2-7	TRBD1	CASSPRPGQVYEQYF	TGTGCCAGCAGTCCGCGCCCGGGACAGGTCTACGAGCAGTACTTC
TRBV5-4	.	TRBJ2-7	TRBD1	CASSRDRGYEQYF	TGTGCCAGCAGCCGGGACAGGGGTTACGAGCAGTACTTC
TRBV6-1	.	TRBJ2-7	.	CASSEAGSSYEQYF	TGTGCCAGCAGTGAAGCGGGGAGTTCCTACGAGCAGTACTTC
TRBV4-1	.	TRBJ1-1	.	CASSRQVNTEAFF	TGCGCCAGCAGTAGACAGGTCAACACTGAAGCTTTCTTT
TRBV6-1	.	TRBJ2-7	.	CASSERQVHGEQYF	TGTGCCAGCAGTGAGCGACAGGTTCACGGCGAGCAGTACTTC
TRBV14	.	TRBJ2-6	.	CASSHVSALPSGANVLTF	TGTGCCAGCAGCCATGTTAGCGCCCTCCCGTCTGGGGCCAACGTCCTGACTTTC
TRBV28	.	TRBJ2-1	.	CASSFESGVGSNEQFF	TGTGCCAGCAGTTTCGAATCCGGAGTCGGTTCCAATGAGCAGTTCTTC
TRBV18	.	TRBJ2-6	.	CASSPGLDSGANVLTF	TGTGCCAGCTCACCCGGGTTGGACTCTGGGGCCAACGTCCTGACTTTC
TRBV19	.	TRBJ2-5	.	CASSIVDETQYF	TGTGCCAGTAGTATAGTGGACGAGACCCAGTACTTC
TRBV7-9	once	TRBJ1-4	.	CASSPGQGEDEKLFF	TGTGCCAGCAGCCCTGGGCAGGGCGAGGATGAAAAACTGTTTTTT